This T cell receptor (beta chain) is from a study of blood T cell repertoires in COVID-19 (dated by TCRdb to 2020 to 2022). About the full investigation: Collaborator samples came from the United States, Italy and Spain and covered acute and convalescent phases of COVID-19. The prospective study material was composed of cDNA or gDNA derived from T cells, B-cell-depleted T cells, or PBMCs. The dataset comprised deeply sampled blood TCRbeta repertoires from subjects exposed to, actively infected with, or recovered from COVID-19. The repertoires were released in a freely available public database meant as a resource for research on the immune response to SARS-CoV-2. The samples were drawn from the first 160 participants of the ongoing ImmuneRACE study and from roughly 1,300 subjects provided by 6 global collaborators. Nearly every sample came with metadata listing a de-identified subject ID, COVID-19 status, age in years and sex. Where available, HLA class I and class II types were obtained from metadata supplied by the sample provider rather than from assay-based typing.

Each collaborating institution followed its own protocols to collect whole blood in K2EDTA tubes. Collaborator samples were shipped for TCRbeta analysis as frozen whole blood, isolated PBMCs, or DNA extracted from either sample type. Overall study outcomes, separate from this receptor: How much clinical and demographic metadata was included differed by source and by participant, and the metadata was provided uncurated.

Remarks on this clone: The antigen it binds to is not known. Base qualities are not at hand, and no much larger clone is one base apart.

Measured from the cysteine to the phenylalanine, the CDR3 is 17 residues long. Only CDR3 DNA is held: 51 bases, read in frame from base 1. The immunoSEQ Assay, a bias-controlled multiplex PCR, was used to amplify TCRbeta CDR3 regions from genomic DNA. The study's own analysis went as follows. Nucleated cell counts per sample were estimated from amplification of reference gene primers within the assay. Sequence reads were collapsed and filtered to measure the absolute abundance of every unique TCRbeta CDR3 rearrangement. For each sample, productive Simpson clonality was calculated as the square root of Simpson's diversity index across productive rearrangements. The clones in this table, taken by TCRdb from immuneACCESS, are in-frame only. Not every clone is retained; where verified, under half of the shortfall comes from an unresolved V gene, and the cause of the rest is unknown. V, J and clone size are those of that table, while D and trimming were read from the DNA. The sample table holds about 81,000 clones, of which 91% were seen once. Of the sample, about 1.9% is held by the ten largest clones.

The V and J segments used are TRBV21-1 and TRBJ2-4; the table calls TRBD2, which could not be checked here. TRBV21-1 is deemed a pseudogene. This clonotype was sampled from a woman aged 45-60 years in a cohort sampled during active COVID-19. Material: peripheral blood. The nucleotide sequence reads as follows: TGTGCCAGCAGCACTACTAGCGGGAGGATATCCAAAAACATTCAGTACTTC. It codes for CASSTTSGRISKNIQYF.